Listed here are 14 T cell receptor beta chains from one sample, sequenced in a study of prognosis after radiotherapy for stage I lung cancer. TCR beta CDR3 was amplified from genomic DNA by two-round multiplex PCR. First-round PCR, the initial amplification, used primers specific to each TRBV and TRBJ gene. TCRdb independently ran MiXCR on the multiplex PCR reads; one entry per CDR3 protein. The table shows 15,000 or so distinct CDR3 sequences, with 29% occurring only once. The sequenced sample was PBMCs, obtained before or after stereotactic body radiation therapy (not recorded which). Receptors originate from a donor of 50 years or more with non-small cell lung cancer.

This clonotype was picked up a small number of times. A much more abundant neighbour one base away suggests this may be a read error. The V gene is TRBV7-3, the J gene TRBJ2-5; D is perhaps TRBD2 (6 bases). Germline CDR1 SGHTA, CDR2 FQGTGA. Trimming removed 8 bases at V and 8 bases at J, with 12 bases between. This CDR3 contains 11 residues. The CDR3 reads CASGTGDTQYF. The CDR3 nucleotides read TGTGCCAGCGGTACGGGGGACACCCAGTACTTC.

As for this clonotype: One base away lies a much larger clone, so this may be a sequencing read error. The V and J genes are TRBV28 and TRBJ1-1; D is ambiguous. Looked up from germline, CDR1 is MDHEN and CDR2 is SYDVKM. The length of the CDR3 is 14 residues. CDR3 coding DNA: TGTGCCAGCAGTAACAAGTTTCGTGGCACTGAAGATTTCTTT. It translates to CASSNKFRGTEDFF.

This clonotype was detected ten times or more. J is TRBJ2-1 and V is TRBV3-1; TRBD2 matches 9 bases. Germline V lookup: CDR1 LGHDT, CDR2 YNNKEL (reference sequence). This CDR3 is 16 amino acids long. The V gene end was trimmed by 4 bases and the J gene end by 4 bases; junction bases not matched to a gene: 8. CDR3 loop: CASSREAGGAYNEQFF. CDR3 nucleotides: TGTGCCAGCAGCCGGGAGGCGGGAGGGGCATACAATGAGCAGTTCTTC.

Turning to this clonotype: A clone one base away is much larger, so this may be a read error. This chain connects TRBV7-3 to TRBJ2-5, with 11 bases fitting TRBD2. The germline CDR1 and CDR2 sequences are SGHTA and FQGTGA. The CDR3 runs 15 residues. The CDR3 DNA reads as TGTTCCAGCAGCTTAACTAGCGGGAGTGGGGGGACCCAGTACTTC. Protein: CSSSLTSGSGGTQYF.

About this clonotype: It differs at one base from a far larger clone, so likely a read error. This rearrangement joins TRBV6-9 to TRBJ1-1, with D possibly matching TRBD1 (5 bases). Per the germline V gene, CDR1 is MNHGY and CDR2 is SVAAGI. The CDR3 runs 14 residues. V gave up 4 bases and J gave up 6 bases, with 15 bases separating them. The CDR3, as DNA: TGTGCCAGCAGTTGGCGGACACTTAACTCTGAAGCTTTCTTT. Protein: CASSWRTLNSEAFF.

About this clonotype: This likely reflects a read error, since a far larger clone is one base away. The chain joins TRBV6-4 to TRBJ2-2, with D unresolved. The CDR3 extends over 11 amino acids. Germline CDR1 is MRHNA and CDR2 is SNTAGT. CDR3 sequence: CASSRAQELIF. DNA of the CDR3: TGTGCCAGCAGTAGGGCTCAAGAGCTGATTTTT.

This clonotype was counted many times. V and J are TRBV20-1 and TRBJ1-5; D is uncertain. Trimming took off 4 bases at V and 9 bases at J, with 19 bases between the two ends. This CDR3 contains 14 residues. CDR1 DFQATT and CDR2 SNEGSKA come from the germline V gene (reference sequence). The CDR3 sequence is CSAKVGPPVGPQHF. In nucleotides, the CDR3 is TGCAGTGCTAAAGTAGGACCGCCGGTGGGGCCCCAGCATTTT.

Notes on this clonotype: A far larger clone is one nucleotide away, so this likely arose from a read error. The chain couples TRBV7-9 to TRBJ2-3; D not resolved. Germline CDR1 reads SEHNR; CDR2 reads FQNEAQ (reference sequence). Trimming took 2 bases from V and 5 from J, leaving 8 bases between them. This CDR3 contains 13 residues. The CDR3: CASSLKPVDTQYF. The CDR3 DNA sequence: TGTGCCAGCAGCTTAAAGCCTGTAGATACGCAGTATTTT.

This clonotype appeared many times. The DNA of the CDR3 is TGTGCCAGCAGTTACCTAGCGGGAGGAGAGACCCAGTACTTC. This sequence encodes CASSYLAGGETQYF. V usage is TRBV6-5 and J usage is TRBJ2-5, with 11 positions matching TRBD2. Germline V lookup: CDR1 MNHEY, CDR2 SVGAGI. CDR3 length: 14 amino acids. Trimming cost V 2 bases and J 4 bases; bases outside gene matches: 0.

This clonotype was detected many times. The chain uses TRBV30 and TRBJ1-5; weak D call: TRBD1 (5 bases). Trimming shortened V by 3 bases and J by 3 bases, and 15 bases separated the two germline ends. The CDR3 is made up of 15 amino acids. Germline V gene sequence: CDR1 GTSNPN, CDR2 SVGIG (reference sequence). DNA of the CDR3: TGTGCCTGGAGGAGGCAGGGCGCCCCCAATCAGCCCCAGCATTTT. Translated, it gives CAWRRQGAPNQPQHF.

The sample holds many counts of this clonotype. The genes are TRBV18 and TRBJ2-7, with TRBD1 as a possible D gene (5 bases). The CDR3 has 15 amino acids. The germline V gene encodes CDR1 KGHSH and CDR2 LQKENI. The V end lost 2 bases, the J end lost 4 bases, and 15 bases lay between the germline ends. CDR3 region: CASSPIARGGYEQYF. The DNA of the CDR3 is TGTGCCAGCTCACCAATCGCTAGGGGCGGTTACGAGCAGTACTTC.

As regards this clonotype: Only one base separates this from a far larger clonotype, so it likely reflects a read error. This chain connects TRBV6-5 to TRBJ1-1, with TRBD1 matching over 9 bases. The germline gives CDR1 MNHEY, CDR2 SVGAGI. Trimming cost V 8 bases and J 10 bases; bases outside gene matches: 17. The CDR3 has 15 residues. CDR3 in DNA: TGTGCCAGCTGGGGACAGGGAGCGGGAACACTTCGAGCTTTCTTT. Translation: CASWGQGAGTLRAFF.

This clonotype showed up many times. This chain uses TRBV18 with TRBJ2-5, with D perhaps TRBD2 (6 bases). The germline gives CDR1 KGHSH, CDR2 LQKENI. The CDR3 contains 12 residues. The V end lost 2 bases, the J end lost 9 bases, and 10 bases lay between the germline ends. The CDR3 DNA reads as TGTGCCAGCTCACCAATGGAGCGGGCCCAGTACTTC. This encodes CASSPMERAQYF.

There are a few counts of this clonotype. A read error may be the cause here, since a much bigger clone is one base away. This chain joins TRBV30 and TRBJ1-1; D uncertain. Trimming took off 2 bases at V and 1 base at J, with 8 bases between the two ends. Per germline, CDR1 GTSNPN and CDR2 SVGIG (reference sequence). This CDR3 contains 13 residues. The CDR3 nucleotides are TGTGCCTGGAGTTTTGGGTGGAACACTGAAGCTTTCTTT. This gives the protein CAWSFGWNTEAFF.